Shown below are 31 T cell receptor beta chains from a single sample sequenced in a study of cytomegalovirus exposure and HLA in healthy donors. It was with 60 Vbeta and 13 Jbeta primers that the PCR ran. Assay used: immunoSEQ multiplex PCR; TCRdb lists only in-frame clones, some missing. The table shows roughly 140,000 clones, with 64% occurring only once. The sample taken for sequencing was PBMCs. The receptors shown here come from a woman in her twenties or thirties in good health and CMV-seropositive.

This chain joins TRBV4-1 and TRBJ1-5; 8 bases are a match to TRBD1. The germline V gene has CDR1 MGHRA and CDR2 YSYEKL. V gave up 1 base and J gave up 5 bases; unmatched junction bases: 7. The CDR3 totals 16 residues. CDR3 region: CASSQALGQGDQPQHF. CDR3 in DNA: TGCGCCAGCAGCCAAGCTCTAGGACAGGGCGATCAGCCCCAGCATTTT.

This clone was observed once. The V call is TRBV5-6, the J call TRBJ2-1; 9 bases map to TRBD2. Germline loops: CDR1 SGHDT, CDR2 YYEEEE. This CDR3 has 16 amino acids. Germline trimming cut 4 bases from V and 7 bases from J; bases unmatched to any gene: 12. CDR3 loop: CASSQFSGSAINEQFF. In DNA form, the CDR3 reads TGTGCCAGCAGCCAATTTAGCGGGAGCGCTATTAATGAGCAGTTCTTC.

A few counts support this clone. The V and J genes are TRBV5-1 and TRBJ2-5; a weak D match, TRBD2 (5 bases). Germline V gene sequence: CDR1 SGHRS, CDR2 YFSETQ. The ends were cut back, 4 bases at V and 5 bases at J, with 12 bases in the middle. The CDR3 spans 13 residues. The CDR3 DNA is TGCGCCAGCAGCAAATACGGGGAGGAGACCCAGTACTTC. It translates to CASSKYGEETQYF.

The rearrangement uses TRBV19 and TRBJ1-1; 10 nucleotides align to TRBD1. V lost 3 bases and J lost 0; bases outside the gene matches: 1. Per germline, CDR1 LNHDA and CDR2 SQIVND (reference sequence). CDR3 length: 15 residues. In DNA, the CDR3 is TGTGCCAGTAGTATCGGGACAGGGGTGAACACTGAAGCTTTCTTT. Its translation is CASSIGTGVNTEAFF.

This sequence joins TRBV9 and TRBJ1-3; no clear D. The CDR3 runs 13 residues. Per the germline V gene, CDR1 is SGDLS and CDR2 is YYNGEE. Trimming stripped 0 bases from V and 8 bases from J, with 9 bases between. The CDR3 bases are TGTGCCAGCAGCGTAGCCGTTAGAGACACCATATATTTT. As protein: CASSVAVRDTIYF.

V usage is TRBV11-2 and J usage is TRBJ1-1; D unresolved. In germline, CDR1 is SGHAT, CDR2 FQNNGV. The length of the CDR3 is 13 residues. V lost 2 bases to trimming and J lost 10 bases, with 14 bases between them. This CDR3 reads CASSLLVAGRAFF. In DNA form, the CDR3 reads TGTGCCAGCAGCTTATTAGTGGCCGGGAGAGCTTTCTTT.

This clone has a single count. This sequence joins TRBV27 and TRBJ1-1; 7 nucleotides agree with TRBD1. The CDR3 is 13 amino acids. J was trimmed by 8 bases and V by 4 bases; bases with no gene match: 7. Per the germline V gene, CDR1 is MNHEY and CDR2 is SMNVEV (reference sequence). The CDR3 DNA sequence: TGTGCCAGCAGTTGGGGCTCGGGACAGGAAGCTTTCTTT. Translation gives CASSWGSGQEAFF.

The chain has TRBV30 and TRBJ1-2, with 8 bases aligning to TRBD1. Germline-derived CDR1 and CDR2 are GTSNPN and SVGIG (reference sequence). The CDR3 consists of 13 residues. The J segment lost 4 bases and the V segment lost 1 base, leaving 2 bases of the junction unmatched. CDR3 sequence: CAWSGTGRYGYTF. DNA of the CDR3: TGTGCCTGGAGTGGGACAGGGCGCTATGGCTACACCTTC.

CDR3 region: CASSQPGTSGSYEQYF. CDR3 sequence (DNA): TGTGCCAGCAGCCAACCCGGGACTAGCGGCTCCTACGAGCAGTACTTC. The rearrangement joins TRBV14 to TRBJ2-7; TRBD2 matches at 11 bases. J gave up 0 bases and V 2 bases, and 3 bases lay outside the gene matches. CDR3 size: 16 residues. Germline-derived CDR1 and CDR2 are SGHDN and FVKESK.

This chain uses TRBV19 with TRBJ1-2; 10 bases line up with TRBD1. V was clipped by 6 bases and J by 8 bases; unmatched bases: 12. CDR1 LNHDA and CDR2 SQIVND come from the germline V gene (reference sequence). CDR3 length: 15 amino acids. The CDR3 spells CASSTPGQGLKGYTF. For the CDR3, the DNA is TGTGCCAGTAGCACCCCGGGACAGGGGTTGAAGGGCTACACCTTC.

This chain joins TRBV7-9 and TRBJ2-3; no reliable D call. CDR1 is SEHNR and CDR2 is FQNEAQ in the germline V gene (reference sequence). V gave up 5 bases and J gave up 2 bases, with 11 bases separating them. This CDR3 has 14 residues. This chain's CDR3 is CASSQLTYTDTQYF. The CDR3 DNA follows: TGTGCCAGCAGCCAACTAACTTACACAGATACGCAGTATTTT.

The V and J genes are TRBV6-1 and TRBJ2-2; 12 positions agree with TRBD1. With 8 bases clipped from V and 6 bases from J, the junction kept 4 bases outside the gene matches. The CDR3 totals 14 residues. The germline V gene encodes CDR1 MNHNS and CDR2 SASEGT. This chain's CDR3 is CASGTGGVAGELFF. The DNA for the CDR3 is TGTGCCAGCGGGACAGGGGGCGTAGCCGGGGAGCTGTTTTTT.

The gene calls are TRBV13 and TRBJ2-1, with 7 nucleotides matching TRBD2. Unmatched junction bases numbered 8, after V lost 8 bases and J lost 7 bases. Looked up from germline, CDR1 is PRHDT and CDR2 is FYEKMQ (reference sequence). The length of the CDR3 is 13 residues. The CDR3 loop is CASVIFGGNEQFF. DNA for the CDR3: TGTGCCAGCGTAATCTTCGGGGGGAATGAGCAGTTCTTC.

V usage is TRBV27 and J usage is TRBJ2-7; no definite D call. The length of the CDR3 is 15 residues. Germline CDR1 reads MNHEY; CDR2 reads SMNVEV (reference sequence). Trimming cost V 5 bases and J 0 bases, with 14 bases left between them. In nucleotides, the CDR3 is TGTGCCAGCAGTGGCAGCGATAGTCCCTCCTACGAGCAGTACTTC. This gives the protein CASSGSDSPSYEQYF.

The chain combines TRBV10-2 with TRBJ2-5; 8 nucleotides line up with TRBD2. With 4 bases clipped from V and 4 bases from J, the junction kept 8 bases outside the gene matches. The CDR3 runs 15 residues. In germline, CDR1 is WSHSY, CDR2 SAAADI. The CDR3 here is CASSVTGGPAETQYF. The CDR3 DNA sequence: TGCGCCAGCAGTGTCACGGGGGGGCCGGCAGAGACCCAGTACTTC.

CDR3 in amino acids: CASSLPGVVWTTYGSHGYTF. The CDR3 nucleotides are TGTGCCAGCAGTCTACCCGGAGTGGTTTGGACAACCTACGGCTCCCATGGCTACACCTTC. The chain joins TRBV27 to TRBJ1-2; D is perhaps TRBD1 (5 bases). CDR3 length: 20 amino acids. The ends were cut back, 5 bases at V and 6 bases at J, with 34 bases in the middle. CDR1 is MNHEY and CDR2 is SMNVEV in the germline V gene (reference sequence).

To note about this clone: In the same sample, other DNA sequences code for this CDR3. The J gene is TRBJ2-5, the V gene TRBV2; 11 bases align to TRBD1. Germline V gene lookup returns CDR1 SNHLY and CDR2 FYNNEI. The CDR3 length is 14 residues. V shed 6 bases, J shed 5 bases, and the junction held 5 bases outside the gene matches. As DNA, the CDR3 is TGTGCCAGCAGCGGGACAGGGGGTCGGGAGACCCAGTACTTC. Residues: CASSGTGGRETQYF.

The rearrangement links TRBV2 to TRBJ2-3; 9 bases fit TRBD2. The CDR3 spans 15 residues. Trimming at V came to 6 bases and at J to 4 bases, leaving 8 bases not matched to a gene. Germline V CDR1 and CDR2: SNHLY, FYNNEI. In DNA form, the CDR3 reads TGTGCCAGCAGCCCGACTAGCGGTGGTGCAGATACGCAGTATTTT. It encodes CASSPTSGGADTQYF.

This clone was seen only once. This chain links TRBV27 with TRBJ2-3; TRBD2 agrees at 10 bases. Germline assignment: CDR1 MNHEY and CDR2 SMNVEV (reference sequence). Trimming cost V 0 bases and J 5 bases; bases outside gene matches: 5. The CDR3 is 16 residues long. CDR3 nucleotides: TGTGCCAGCAGTTTATCTCTAGCGGGAGTTGAAGATACGCAGTATTTT. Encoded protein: CASSLSLAGVEDTQYF.

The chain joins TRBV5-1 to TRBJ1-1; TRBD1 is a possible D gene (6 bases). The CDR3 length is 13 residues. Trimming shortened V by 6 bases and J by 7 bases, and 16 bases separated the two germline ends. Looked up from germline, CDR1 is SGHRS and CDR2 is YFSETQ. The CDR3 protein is CASKVGGGNEAFF. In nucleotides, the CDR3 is TGCGCCAGCAAAGTAGGGGGGGGCAATGAAGCTTTCTTT.

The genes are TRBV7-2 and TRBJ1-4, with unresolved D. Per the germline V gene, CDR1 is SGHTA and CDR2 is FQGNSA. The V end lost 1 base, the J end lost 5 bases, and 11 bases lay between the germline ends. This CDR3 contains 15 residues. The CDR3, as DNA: TGTGCCAGCAGCTTAGGCGCAGAACAGAATGAAAAACTGTTTTTT. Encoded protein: CASSLGAEQNEKLFF.

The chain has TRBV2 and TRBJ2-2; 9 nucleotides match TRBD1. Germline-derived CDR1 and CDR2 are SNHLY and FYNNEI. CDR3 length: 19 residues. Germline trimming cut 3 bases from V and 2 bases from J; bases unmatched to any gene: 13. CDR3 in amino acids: CASSDRGQGPSLNTGELFF. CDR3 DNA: TGTGCCAGCAGTGACCGGGGACAGGGCCCTTCCCTTAACACCGGGGAGCTGTTTTTT.

The DNA for the CDR3 is TGTGCCAGCTCAGGACGTCAGGGGGCTGTTCAGCCCCAGCATTTT. Translated, it gives CASSGRQGAVQPQHF. The chain recombines TRBV18 with TRBJ1-5; 8 nucleotides line up with TRBD1. V shed 5 bases and J 6 bases; nucleotides not matched to a gene: 9. In germline, CDR1 is KGHSH, CDR2 LQKENI. This CDR3 is 15 amino acids long.

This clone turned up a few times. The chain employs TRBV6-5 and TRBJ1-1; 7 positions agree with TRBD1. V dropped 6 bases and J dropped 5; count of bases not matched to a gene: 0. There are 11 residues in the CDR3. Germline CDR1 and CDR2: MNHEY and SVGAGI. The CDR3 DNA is TGTGCCAGCAGACAGGGGACTGAAGCTTTCTTT. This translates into CASRQGTEAFF.

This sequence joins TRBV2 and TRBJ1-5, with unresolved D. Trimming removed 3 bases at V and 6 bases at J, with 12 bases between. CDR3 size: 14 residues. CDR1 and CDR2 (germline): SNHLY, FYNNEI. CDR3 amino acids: CASSEGGILQPQHF. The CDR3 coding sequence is TGTGCCAGCAGTGAGGGAGGAATCCTTCAGCCCCAGCATTTT.

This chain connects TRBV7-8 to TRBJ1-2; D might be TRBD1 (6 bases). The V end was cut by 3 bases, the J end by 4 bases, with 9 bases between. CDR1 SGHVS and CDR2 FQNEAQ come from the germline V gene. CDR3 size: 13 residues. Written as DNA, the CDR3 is TGTGCCAGCAGCTTTCAGGGGTCCTATGGCTACACCTTC. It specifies CASSFQGSYGYTF. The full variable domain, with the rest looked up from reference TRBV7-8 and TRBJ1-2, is GAGVSQSPRYKVAKRGQDVALRCDPISGHVSLFWYQQALGQGPEFLTYFQNEAQLDKSGLPSDRFFAERPEGSVSTLKIQRTQQEDSAVYLCASSFQGSYGYTFGSGTRLTVV.

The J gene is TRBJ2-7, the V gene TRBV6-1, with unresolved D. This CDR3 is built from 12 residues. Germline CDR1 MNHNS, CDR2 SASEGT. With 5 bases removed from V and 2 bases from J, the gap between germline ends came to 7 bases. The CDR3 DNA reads TGTGCCAGCAGTCGACAAACCTACGAGCAGTACTTC. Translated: CASSRQTYEQYF.

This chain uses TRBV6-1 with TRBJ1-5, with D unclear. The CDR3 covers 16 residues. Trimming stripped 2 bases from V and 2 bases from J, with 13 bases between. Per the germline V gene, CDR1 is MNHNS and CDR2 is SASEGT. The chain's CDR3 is CASSEPVGGGNQPQHF. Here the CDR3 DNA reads TGTGCCAGCAGTGAACCTGTCGGAGGTGGCAATCAGCCCCAGCATTTT.

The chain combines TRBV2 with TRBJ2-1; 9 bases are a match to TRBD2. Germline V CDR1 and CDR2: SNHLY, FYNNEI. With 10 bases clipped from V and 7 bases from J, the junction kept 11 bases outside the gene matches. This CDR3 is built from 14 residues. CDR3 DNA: TGTGCCACACAAGGGCCTAGCGGGAAAAATGAGCAGTTCTTC. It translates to CATQGPSGKNEQFF.

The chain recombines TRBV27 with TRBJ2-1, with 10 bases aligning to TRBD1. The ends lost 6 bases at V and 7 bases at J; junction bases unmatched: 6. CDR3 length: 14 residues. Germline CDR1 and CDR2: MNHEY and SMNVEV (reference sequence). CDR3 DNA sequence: TGTGCCAGCAGCCGCCGGACAGGGGGAAATGAGCAGTTCTTC. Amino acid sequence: CASSRRTGGNEQFF.

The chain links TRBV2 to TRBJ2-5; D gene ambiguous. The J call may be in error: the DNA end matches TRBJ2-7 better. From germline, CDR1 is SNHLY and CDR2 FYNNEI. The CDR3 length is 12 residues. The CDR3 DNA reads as TGTGCCAGCAATCTATACTCCTACGAGCAGTACTTC. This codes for CASNLYSYEQYF.